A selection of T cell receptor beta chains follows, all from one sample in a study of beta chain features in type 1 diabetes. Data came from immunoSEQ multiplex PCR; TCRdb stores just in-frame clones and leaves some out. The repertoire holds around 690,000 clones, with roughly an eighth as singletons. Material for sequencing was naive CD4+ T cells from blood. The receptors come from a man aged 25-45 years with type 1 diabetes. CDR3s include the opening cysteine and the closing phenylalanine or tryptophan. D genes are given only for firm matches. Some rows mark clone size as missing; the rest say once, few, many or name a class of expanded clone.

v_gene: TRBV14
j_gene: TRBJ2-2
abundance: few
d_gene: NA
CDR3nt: TGTGCCAGCAGCCGAAGACATCTCGCGAACACCGGGGAGCTGTTTTTT
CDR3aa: CASSRRHLANTGELFF

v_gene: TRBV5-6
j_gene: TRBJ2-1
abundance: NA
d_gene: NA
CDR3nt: TGTGCCAGCAGCTTGACGGCCAGTTACAATGAGCAGTTCTTC
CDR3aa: CASSLTASYNEQFF

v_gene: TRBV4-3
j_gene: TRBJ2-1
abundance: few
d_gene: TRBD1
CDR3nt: TGCGCCAGCAGCCAAGAGGGGACAGGGGGCCTCTACAATGAGCAGTTCTTC
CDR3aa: CASSQEGTGGLYNEQFF

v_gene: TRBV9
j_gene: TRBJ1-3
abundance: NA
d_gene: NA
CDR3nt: TGTGCCAGCAGCGTCTCTACAGGGTTGAGCTCTGGAAACACCATATATTTT
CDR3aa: CASSVSTGLSSGNTIYF

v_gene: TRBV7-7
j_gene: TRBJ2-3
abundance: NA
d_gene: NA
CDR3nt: TGTGCCAGCAGCTCCCGGCGGACAACGCCTAGCACAGATACGCAGTATTTT
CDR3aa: CASSSRRTTPSTDTQYF

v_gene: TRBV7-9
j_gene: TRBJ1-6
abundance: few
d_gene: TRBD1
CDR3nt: TGTGCCAGCAGCTCTACAGGGGAGGGATCACCCCTCCACTTT
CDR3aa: CASSSTGEGSPLHF

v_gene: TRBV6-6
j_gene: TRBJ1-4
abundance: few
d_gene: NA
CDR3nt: TGTGCCACTCGATTTCGAGCAACTAATGAAAAACTGTTTTTT
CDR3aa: CATRFRATNEKLFF

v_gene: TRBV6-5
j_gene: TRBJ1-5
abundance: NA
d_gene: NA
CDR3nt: TGTGCCAGCAGTTACTCGTATGGGAATCAGCCCCAGCATTTT
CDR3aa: CASSYSYGNQPQHF

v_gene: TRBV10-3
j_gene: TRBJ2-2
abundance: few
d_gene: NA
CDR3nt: TGTGCCATCAGAAAACAGGGGAACACCGGGGAGCTGTTTTTT
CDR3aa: CAIRKQGNTGELFF

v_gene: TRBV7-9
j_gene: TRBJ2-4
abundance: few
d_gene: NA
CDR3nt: TGTGCCAGCAGCTTCCCGGACAGCCTAGCCAAAAACATTCAGTACTTC
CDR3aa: CASSFPDSLAKNIQYF

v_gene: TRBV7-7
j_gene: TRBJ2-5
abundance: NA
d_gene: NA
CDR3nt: TGTGCCAGCAGCTTAGGTGGAGGGGAGACCCAGTACTTC
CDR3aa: CASSLGGGETQYF

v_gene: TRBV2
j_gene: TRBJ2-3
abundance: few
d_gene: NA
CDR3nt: TGTGCCAGCAGTTTAGGGGATACGCAGTATTTT
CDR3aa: CASSLGDTQYF

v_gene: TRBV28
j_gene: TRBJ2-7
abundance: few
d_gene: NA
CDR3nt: TGTGCCAGCGTACGGTTTAATTCCTACGAGCAGTACTTC
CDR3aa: CASVRFNSYEQYF

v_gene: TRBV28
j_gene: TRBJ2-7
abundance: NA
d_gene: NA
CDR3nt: TGTGCCAGCAGCCCATCGCCCAAGCATAGAGGGGAGCAGTACTTC
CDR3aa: CASSPSPKHRGEQYF

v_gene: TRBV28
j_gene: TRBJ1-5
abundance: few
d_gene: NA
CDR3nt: TGTGCCAGCAGTTCTTTCGCCCTTGGGCCCCAGCATTTT
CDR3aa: CASSSFALGPQHF

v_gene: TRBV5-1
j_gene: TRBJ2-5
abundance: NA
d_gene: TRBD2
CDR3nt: TGCGCCAGCAGCTTAGGGTCTAGCGGGGGTCAAGAGACCCAGTACTTC
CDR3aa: CASSLGSSGGQETQYF

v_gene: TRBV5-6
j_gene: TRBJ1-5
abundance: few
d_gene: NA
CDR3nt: TGTGCCAGCAGCTTGTATTTTTCTACTCAGCCCCAGCATTTT
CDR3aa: CASSLYFSTQPQHF

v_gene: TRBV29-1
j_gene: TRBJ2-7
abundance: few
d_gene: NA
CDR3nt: TGCAGCGTTGCGTGGTCCCGATACGAGCAGTACTTC
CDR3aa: CSVAWSRYEQYF

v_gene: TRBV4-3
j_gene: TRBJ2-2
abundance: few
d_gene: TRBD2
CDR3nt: TGCGCCAGCAGCCGGGTGACTAGCGGGCTCGCGAACACCGGGGAGCTGTTTTTT
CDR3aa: CASSRVTSGLANTGELFF

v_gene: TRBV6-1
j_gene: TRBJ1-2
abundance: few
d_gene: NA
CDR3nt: TGTGCCAGCAGCGAATATGGCTACACCTTC
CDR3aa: CASSEYGYTF

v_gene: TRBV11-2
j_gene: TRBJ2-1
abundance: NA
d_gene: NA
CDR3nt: TGTGCCAGCAGCTTAGTTAGGGCGATCATCAATGAGCAGTTCTTC
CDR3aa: CASSLVRAIINEQFF

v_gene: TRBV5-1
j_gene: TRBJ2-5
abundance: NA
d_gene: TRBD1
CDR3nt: TGCGCCAGCACCCTTTCACCAGGGGGCGAAGAGACCCAGTACTTC
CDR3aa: CASTLSPGGEETQYF

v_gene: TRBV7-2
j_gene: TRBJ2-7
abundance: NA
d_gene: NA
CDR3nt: TGTGCCAGCAGCTGGACAGTCCCCTCCTACGAGCAGTACTTC
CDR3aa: CASSWTVPSYEQYF

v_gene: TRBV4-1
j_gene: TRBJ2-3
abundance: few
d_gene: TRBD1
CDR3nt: TGCGCCAGCAGCCCCCAGGTGGGCAGGGGGCAAGATACGCAGTATTTT
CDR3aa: CASSPQVGRGQDTQYF

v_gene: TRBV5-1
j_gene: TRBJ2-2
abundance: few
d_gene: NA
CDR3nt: TGCGCCAGCAGCTTGGAGGAGGCCACCGGGGAGCTGTTTTTT
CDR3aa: CASSLEEATGELFF

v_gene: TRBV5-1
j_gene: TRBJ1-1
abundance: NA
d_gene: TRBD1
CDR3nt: TGCGCCAGCAGCTTGGACAGGGGCCCTGAAGCTTTCTTT
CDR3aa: CASSLDRGPEAFF

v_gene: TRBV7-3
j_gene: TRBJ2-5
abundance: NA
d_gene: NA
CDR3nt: TGTGCCAGCAGCTTTAGGGGTCCAGGGACCCAGTACTTC
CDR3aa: CASSFRGPGTQYF

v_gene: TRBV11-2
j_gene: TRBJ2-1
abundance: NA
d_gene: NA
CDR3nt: TGTGCCAGCAGCTCCGAGTTCTCCTACAATGAGCAGTTCTTC
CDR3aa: CASSSEFSYNEQFF

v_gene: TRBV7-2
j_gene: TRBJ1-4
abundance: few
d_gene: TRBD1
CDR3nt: TGTGCCAGCAGCCTGACAGGGGGGAATGAAAAACTGTTTTTT
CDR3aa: CASSLTGGNEKLFF

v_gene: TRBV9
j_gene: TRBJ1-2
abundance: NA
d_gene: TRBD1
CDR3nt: TGTGCCAGCAGCGGAACTCGGACAGGCTATGGCTACACCTTC
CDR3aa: CASSGTRTGYGYTF

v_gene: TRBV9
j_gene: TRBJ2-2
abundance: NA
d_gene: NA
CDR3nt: TGTGCCAGCAGCGAGGCAGGCACCGGGGAGCTGTTTTTT
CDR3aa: CASSEAGTGELFF

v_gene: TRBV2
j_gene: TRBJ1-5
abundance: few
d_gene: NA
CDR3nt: TGTGCCAGCAGTGAGGAGGGTAAGCCCCAGCATTTT
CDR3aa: CASSEEGKPQHF

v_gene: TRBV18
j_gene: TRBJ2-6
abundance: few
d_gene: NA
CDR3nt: TGTGCCAGCTCTCGCAGTACTCCGGACGGGGCCAACGTCCTGACTTTC
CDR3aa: CASSRSTPDGANVLTF

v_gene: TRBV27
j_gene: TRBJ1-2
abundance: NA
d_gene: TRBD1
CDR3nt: TGTGCCAGCAGTCACCTAAGACAGGGGAATGGCTACACCTTC
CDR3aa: CASSHLRQGNGYTF

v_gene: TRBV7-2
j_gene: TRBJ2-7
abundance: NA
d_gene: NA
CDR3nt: TGTGCCAGCAGCTTAGTTGTTAGCTACGAGCAGTACTTC
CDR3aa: CASSLVVSYEQYF

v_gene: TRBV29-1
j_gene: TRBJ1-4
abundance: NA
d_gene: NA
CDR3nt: TGCAGCGTTGAATCACAGGGAGGCGAAAAACTGTTTTTT
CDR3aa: CSVESQGGEKLFF

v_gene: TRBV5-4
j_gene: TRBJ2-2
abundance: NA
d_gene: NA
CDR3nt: TGTGCCAGCAACCAACGAGGGGCAAACACCGGGGAGCTGTTTTTT
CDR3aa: CASNQRGANTGELFF

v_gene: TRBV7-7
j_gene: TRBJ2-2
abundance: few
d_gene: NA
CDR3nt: TGTGCCAGCAGCTTAGGGGCTGCGAACACCGGGGAGCTGTTTTTT
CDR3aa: CASSLGAANTGELFF

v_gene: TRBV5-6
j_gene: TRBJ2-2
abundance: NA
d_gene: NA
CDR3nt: TGTGCCAGCAGCTTGTTCAGGGGAAGCGGGGAGCTGTTTTTT
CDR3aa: CASSLFRGSGELFF